The 18 T cell receptor beta chains presented below share a single source sample, sequenced in a study of blood T cell repertoires in COVID-19 (dated by TCRdb to the early 2020s). The library relied on the immunoSEQ multiplex PCR assay. TCRdb mirrors the immuneACCESS table, restricted to in-frame sequences. Some clones are absent from its copies; in checked studies, under half trace to an unresolved V gene, and the reason for the others is unknown. Across this sample there are 250,000 or so clones, with 70% to 90% seen only once. Over 0.75% of the sample comes from the top ten. What was sequenced was PBMCs or T cells enriched from blood (not recorded which). These receptors all come from a man in his forties or fifties who had been exposed to COVID-19.

Only a few counts were recorded for this clone. The genes are TRBV18 and TRBJ1-4; D gene ambiguous. Germline values: CDR1 KGHSH, CDR2 LQKENI. Trimming removed 6 bases at V and 8 bases at J, with 22 bases between. The length of the CDR3 is 16 residues. The CDR3 bases are TGTGCCAGCTCCCCAGCGGGTGTAGTATATGGAGAAAAACTGTTTTTT. It translates to CASSPAGVVYGEKLFF.

The rearrangement joins TRBV27 to TRBJ2-7; 11 bases fit TRBD2. CDR1 is MNHEY, CDR2 SMNVEV, per germline (reference sequence). The trim removed 2 bases at V and 3 bases at J, leaving 15 bases unmatched. The CDR3 spans 19 residues. The CDR3 DNA reads as TGTGCCAGCAGTTTACCGGTTCGGAGTAGCGGGAGGGCCCGCTACGAGCAGTACGTC. Protein: CASSLPVRSSGRARYEQYV.

V and J are TRBV15 and TRBJ2-5; tentatively, D is TRBD1 (6 bases). The CDR3 sequence is 14 residues long. CDR1 LNHNV and CDR2 YYDKDF come from the germline V gene (reference sequence). With 6 bases removed from V and 5 bases from J, the gap between germline ends came to 16 bases. CDR3 bases: TGTGCCACCAGGCTTGAAGGGGGAGTGGAGACCCAGTACTTC. Its protein product is CATRLEGGVETQYF.

The chain combines TRBV5-1 with TRBJ1-5, with 9 bases that match TRBD1. CDR3 size: 16 residues. V lost 0 bases to trimming and J lost 5 bases; unmatched junction nucleotides: 6. Germline assignment: CDR1 SGHRS and CDR2 YFSETQ. This CDR3 is CASSLEGQGSDQPQHF. CDR3 DNA: TGCGCCAGCAGCTTGGAAGGACAGGGGTCTGATCAGCCCCAGCATTTT.

This chain links TRBV28 with TRBJ1-4; D gene uncertain. The CDR3 runs to 13 residues. From germline, CDR1 is MDHEN and CDR2 SYDVKM. Trimming took off 7 bases at V and 7 bases at J, with 13 bases between the two ends. The chain's CDR3 is CASTLPGTEKLFF. The CDR3 nucleotides read TGTGCCAGCACTCTCCCAGGAACTGAAAAACTGTTTTTT.

This chain links TRBV25-1 with TRBJ1-5; 8 nucleotides line up with TRBD1. Looked up from germline, CDR1 is MGHDK and CDR2 is SYGVNS. The V and J ends lost 4 bases and 7 bases, in that order; junction bases with no gene match: 3. This CDR3 contains 13 residues. Written as DNA, the CDR3 is TGTGCCAGCAGTGGACAGGGGATCCAGCCCCAGCATTTT. This translates into CASSGQGIQPQHF.

This clone was detected only a few times. The V gene is TRBV19, the J gene TRBJ1-6; D remains unclear. V was cut by 5 bases and J by 0 bases, with 8 bases left in between. Germline loops: CDR1 LNHDA, CDR2 SQIVND (reference sequence). The CDR3 totals 15 residues. The CDR3 coding sequence is TGTGCCAGTAGTTTGGGCCGCTCCTATAATTCACCCCTCCACTTT. It is translated as CASSLGRSYNSPLHF.

The chain couples TRBV5-5 to TRBJ2-7, with D perhaps matching TRBD1 (6 bases). This CDR3 region has 17 residues. Germline V gene sequence: CDR1 SGHKS, CDR2 YYEKEE (reference sequence). Trimming pared 3 bases from V and 3 bases from J, leaving 22 bases between. CDR3 loop: CASSSSRWGQDLYEQYF. CDR3 DNA sequence: TGTGCCAGCAGCTCTAGCCGGTGGGGACAAGACCTCTACGAGCAGTACTTC.

V is TRBV7-9 and J is TRBJ1-2, with TRBD1 identical over 8 bases. The germline V gene encodes CDR1 SEHNR and CDR2 FQNEAQ (reference sequence). The V gene end was trimmed by 1 base and the J gene end by 7 bases; junction bases not matched to a gene: 2. The CDR3 has 13 residues. The CDR3 sequence: CASSLGTGLGYTF. The CDR3 nucleotides read TGTGCCAGCAGCTTAGGGACAGGGCTTGGCTACACCTTC. Using reference TRBV7-9 and TRBJ1-2 for the parts outside the CDR3, the full variable domain is DTGVSQNPRHKITKRGQNVTFRCDPISEHNRLYWYRQTLGQGPEFLTYFQNEAQLEKSRLLSDRFSAERPKGSFSTLEIQRTEQGDSAMYLCASSLGTGLGYTFGSGTRLTVV.

The chain couples TRBV19 to TRBJ1-2; TRBD1 is a possible D gene (6 bases). This CDR3 contains 19 residues. Germline loops: CDR1 LNHDA, CDR2 SQIVND (reference sequence). V was pared by 4 bases and J by 5 bases, with 29 bases between. The CDR3 DNA sequence: TGTGCCAGTAGTAGGGTCCATGGGGGCCCTTTCGTGTCGAATTATGGCTACACCTTC. Encoded protein: CASSRVHGGPFVSNYGYTF.

Only one count was recorded for this clone. The J gene is TRBJ1-2, the V gene TRBV24-1; the D gene is possibly TRBD1 (5 bases). Germline V gene data show CDR1 as KGHDR and CDR2 as SFDVKD. The CDR3 extends over 14 amino acids. The germline V and J ends were trimmed by 1 base and 6 bases, with 11 bases remaining between them. The CDR3 is CATSDFDRKDGYTF. The DNA of the CDR3 is TGTGCCACCAGTGATTTCGACAGAAAAGATGGCTACACCTTC.

The chain couples TRBV28 to TRBJ2-7, with 10 bases fitting TRBD1. Germline assignment: CDR1 MDHEN and CDR2 SYDVKM. The ends lost 5 bases at V and 3 bases at J; junction bases unmatched: 7. The CDR3 is 15 amino acids. The CDR3 reads CASSDPGQGFYEQYF. The CDR3 DNA reads as TGTGCCAGCAGTGATCCGGGACAGGGGTTCTACGAGCAGTACTTC. Full variable domain (outside the CDR3, taken from reference TRBV28 and TRBJ2-7): DVKVTQSSRYLVKRTGEKVFLECVQDMDHENMFWYRQDPGLGLRLIYFSYDVKMKEKGDIPEGYSVSREKKERFSLILESASTNQTSMYLCASSDPGQGFYEQYFGPGTRLTVT.

This clone was observed a single time. This chain connects TRBV5-1 to TRBJ2-7; D might be TRBD2 (6 bases). Germline V gene data show CDR1 as SGHRS and CDR2 as YFSETQ. The V and J ends lost 0 bases and 5 bases respectively, with 12 bases between them. The CDR3 is 14 residues long. Here the CDR3 DNA reads TGCGCCAGCAGCTTGGCCAGGGACTGGGACGAGCAGTACTTC. Translated, it gives CASSLARDWDEQYF.

This rearrangement joins TRBV5-1 to TRBJ2-3, with TRBD1 identical over 9 bases. The V and J ends lost 1 base and 6 bases, in that order; junction bases with no gene match: 9. The germline V gene has CDR1 SGHRS and CDR2 YFSETQ. The CDR3 is 16 residues long. The CDR3 is CASSLSHSTGGDTQYF. In DNA, the CDR3 is TGCGCCAGCAGCTTGTCCCACTCGACAGGGGGTGATACGCAGTATTTT.

The chain uses TRBV4-1 and TRBJ1-5, with a weak D call TRBD1 (6 bases). The ends were cut back, 1 base at V and 5 bases at J, with 15 bases in the middle. The germline CDR1 and CDR2 sequences are MGHRA and YSYEKL. This CDR3 contains 16 residues. CDR3 loop: CASSQAYNRVDQPQHF. The CDR3 DNA reads TGCGCCAGCAGCCAAGCTTACAACAGGGTGGATCAGCCCCAGCATTTT.

The J gene is TRBJ2-1, the V gene TRBV6-6, with TRBD2 as a possible D gene (6 bases). Germline V CDR1 and CDR2: MNHNY, SVGAGI (reference sequence). The ends were cut back, 2 bases at V and 7 bases at J, with 12 bases in the middle. The length of the CDR3 is 14 residues. CDR3 coding DNA: TGTGCCAGCAGTTACAGGGAGGTAGAAAATGAGCAGTTCTTC. As protein: CASSYREVENEQFF.

This rearrangement joins TRBV5-4 to TRBJ1-1; no clear D gene. The germline gives CDR1 SGHNT, CDR2 YYREEE (reference sequence). CDR3 size: 15 residues. V was trimmed by 0 bases and J by 2 bases, leaving 11 bases between them. DNA for the CDR3: TGTGCCAGCAGCTTGGTCCCCGAGGGAAACACTGAAGCTTTCTTT. Its translation is CASSLVPEGNTEAFF.

The chain uses TRBV7-8 and TRBJ1-1; 7 bases fit TRBD1. Unmatched junction bases numbered 4, after V lost 6 bases and J lost 3 bases. The CDR3 sequence is 13 residues long. Germline V gene data show CDR1 as SGHVS and CDR2 as FQNEAQ. The CDR3 region is CASRTGQYTEAFF. The DNA of the CDR3 is TGTGCCAGCAGAACGGGACAGTACACTGAAGCTTTCTTT.